This is a list of T cell receptor beta chains from one sample in a study of graft-versus-host responses after intestinal transplantation. What these receptors recognize is not known. TCRdb keeps only in-frame clones here, not all; method: immunoSEQ multiplex PCR. The sample has about 86,000 clones; about 85% are singletons. The sequences come from unstimulated CD4+ T cells sorted from spleen or lymph node cells, collected before transplant. The receptors were sampled from a human donor who was the organ donor for an intestinal transplant. CDR3s include the opening cysteine and the closing phenylalanine or tryptophan. A D gene is named only where the DNA matches it firmly. Size tells how often a clone was seen (once, few, many) or the class of an expanded clone, and some rows leave it out.

v_gene	j_gene	abundance	d_gene	CDR3nt	CDR3aa
TRBV6-5	TRBJ1-3	-	TRBD1	TGTGCCAGCAGTTCAGACAGGGGGCTAAACACCATATATTTT	CASSSDRGLNTIYF
TRBV7-2	TRBJ2-5	-	TRBD2	TGTGCCAGCAGCTTAACTAGCGGGGGTCGGGAGACCCAGTACTTC	CASSLTSGGRETQYF
TRBV5-1	TRBJ2-7	-	TRBD1	TGCGCCAGCAGCCCCGAGCCCACAGGGGCGGGCTACGAGCAGTACTTC	CASSPEPTGAGYEQYF
TRBV5-5	TRBJ2-4	-	TRBD2	TGTGCCAGCACCTTGGGTAGCGGGACCATATTGTTTCAGTACTTC	CASTLGSGTILFQYF
TRBV7-2	TRBJ1-3	once	TRBD1	TGTGCCAGCAGCCCTGGACAGGGATTGAGAAACACCATATATTTT	CASSPGQGLRNTIYF
TRBV19	TRBJ2-4	-	TRBD2	TGTGCCAGTAGTACAAGGGGGGTGACTAGCGGGAACATTCAGTACTTC	CASSTRGVTSGNIQYF
TRBV29-1	TRBJ2-1	-	TRBD2	TGCAGCGTTGGGGCAATACCTAGCGGGAGGAGCTCCTACAATGAGCAGTTCTTC	CSVGAIPSGRSSYNEQFF
TRBV6-1	TRBJ2-2	few	-	TGTGCCTGTACGCGGGGGCCGAACACCGGGGAGCTGTTTTTT	CACTRGPNTGELFF
TRBV18	TRBJ2-7	-	-	TGTGCCAGCTCACATTCCAACGAGCAGTACTTC	CASSHSNEQYF
TRBV7-8	TRBJ2-1	-	TRBD2	TGTGCCAGCGGGAATCCTAGCGGGAGACCAAATGAGCAGTTCTTC	CASGNPSGRPNEQFF
TRBV2	TRBJ1-4	-	TRBD1	TGTGCCTCGGGGGACAGGGATCGGGAAAAACTGTTTTTT	CASGDRDREKLFF
TRBV11-3	TRBJ2-7	-	TRBD1	TGTGCCAGCAGCAACCGGGACAGTTACGAGCAGTACTTC	CASSNRDSYEQYF
TRBV4-1	TRBJ1-6	once	-	TGCGCCAGCAGCCAAGATTGGGACTATGATTCACCCCTCCACTTT	CASSQDWDYDSPLHF
TRBV6-5	TRBJ1-1	few	-	TGTGCCAGCAGTCCCCGGGGAGGACGCACTGAAGCTTTCTTT	CASSPRGGRTEAFF
TRBV9	TRBJ2-2	-	TRBD2	TGTGCCAGCAGCGTAGGGGGAGCGGGAGGGGCCGGGGAGCTGTTTTTT	CASSVGGAGGAGELFF
TRBV7-9	TRBJ1-6	few	TRBD1	TGTGCCAGCAGCTTAAGACAGGGGGCTTCACCCCTCCACTTT	CASSLRQGASPLHF
TRBV6-6	TRBJ2-7	-	TRBD2	TGTGCCAGCAGGGAGCGGGGGCCCTCCTACGAGCAGTACTTC	CASRERGPSYEQYF
TRBV4-3	TRBJ2-7	-	-	TGCGCCAGCAGCCAAGATCTCAGACAGGATTCCTACGAGCAGTACTTC	CASSQDLRQDSYEQYF
TRBV19	TRBJ2-1	-	-	TGTGCCAGTAGCCCTGTGTTGCGGTACAATGAGCAGTTCTTC	CASSPVLRYNEQFF
TRBV6-1	TRBJ2-7	-	TRBD2	TGTGCCAGCAGTGAAGCGCAGCGGGAGACCTACGAGCAGTACTTC	CASSEAQRETYEQYF
TRBV7-3	TRBJ2-1	once	-	TGTGCCAGCAGCTCTTACAGGAGCAATGAGCAGTTCTTC	CASSSYRSNEQFF
TRBV19	TRBJ2-4	-	-	TGTGCCAACCGAGGAGGGGGCCGTCAAGCCAAAAACATTCAGTACTTC	CANRGGGRQAKNIQYF
TRBV5-1	TRBJ1-1	-	TRBD1	TGCGCCAGCAGCTTGATCACAGGGGGCACTGAAGCTTTCTTT	CASSLITGGTEAFF
TRBV19	TRBJ1-2	-	-	TGTGCCAGTAGCAGGGGAGCCTATGGCTACACCTTC	CASSRGAYGYTF
TRBV7-9	TRBJ1-5	few	-	TGTGCCAGCAGCTCTAACAATCAGCCCCAGCATTTT	CASSSNNQPQHF
TRBV12-2	TRBJ1-2	-	-	TGTGCAAGTCGCTTGGCGGCCGTCGGGTTCAACTATGGCTACACCTTC	CASRLAAVGFNYGYTF